Presented here are 22 T cell receptor beta chains from one specimen sequenced in a study of T cell repertoires in cytomegalovirus infection. TCRdb reprocessed the reads via MiXCR and lists one record per CDR3 protein. The table records hundreds of thousands of distinct CDR3 sequences, under 55% of them present only once. What these receptors recognize is not known. Source: cultured PBMCs, taken from culture after CMV antigen stimulation. The receptors here all came from a human donor in good health (CMV status not recorded). Some clones in this sample may be carry-over from other donors' samples.

V is TRBV7-2 and J is TRBJ2-1, with 9 nucleotides matching TRBD2. This CDR3 is built from 17 residues. Germline trimming cut 1 base from V and 4 bases from J; bases unmatched to any gene: 8. Germline V CDR1 and CDR2: SGHTA, FQGNSA. CDR3 region: CASSLDLAGGIYNEQFF. In DNA, the CDR3 is TGTGCCAGCAGCTTAGACCTGGCGGGGGGGATTTACAATGAGCAGTTCTTC.

This clonotype was observed a handful of times. This chain links TRBV12-3 or TRBV12-4 with TRBJ2-1; D is tentatively TRBD1 or TRBD2 (5 bases each). V gave up 5 bases and J gave up 9 bases, with 11 bases separating them. This CDR3 comprises 12 residues. CDR3 residues: CASSGDAFEQFF. The CDR3 DNA reads as TGTGCCAGCAGTGGGGACGCGTTTGAGCAGTTCTTC.

The J gene is TRBJ1-2, the V gene TRBV6-2 or TRBV6-3; D is possibly TRBD1 (6 bases). Trimming pared 6 bases from V and 7 bases from J, leaving 15 bases between. Germline V gene lookup returns CDR1 MNHEY and CDR2 SVGEGT. The CDR3 covers 13 residues. CDR3 nucleotides: TGTGCCAGCAGCCAGACTGCAGGGGCTGGCTACACCTTC. This codes for CASSQTAGAGYTF.

The CDR3 loop is CASSLSQMDGYTF. The DNA of the CDR3 is TGTGCCAGCAGCTTATCACAGATGGACGGCTACACCTTC. The chain has TRBV7-4 and TRBJ1-2; D is uncertain. The CDR3 totals 13 residues. CDR1 is SGHVT, CDR2 SQSDAQ, per germline. The V and J ends lost 2 bases and 8 bases respectively, with 12 bases between them. Filled out from reference TRBV7-4 and TRBJ1-2, the complete variable domain reads GAGVSQSPRYKVAKRGRDVALRCDSISGHVTLYWYRQTLGQGSEVLTYSQSDAQRDKSGRPSGRFSAERPERSVSTLKIQRTEQGDSAVYLCASSLSQMDGYTFGSGTRLTVV.

This clonotype turned up a few times. The chain links TRBV14 to TRBJ1-6, with D possibly matching TRBD1 (6 bases). This CDR3 is 14 amino acids long. CDR1 and CDR2 from the germline V gene are SGHDN and FVKESK. Trimming shortened V by 5 bases and J by 10 bases, and 15 bases separated the two germline ends. In DNA form, the CDR3 reads TGTGCCAGCAGCTCCCGGGAGGGGGGGTCACCCCTCCACTTT. Translated, it gives CASSSREGGSPLHF.

The V gene is TRBV20-1, the J gene TRBJ2-3; the match to TRBD2 covers 12 bases. The CDR3 sequence is 16 residues long. Germline CDR1 reads DFQATT; CDR2 reads SNEGSKA (reference sequence). V was clipped by 6 bases and J by 3 bases; unmatched bases: 10. CDR3 nucleotides: TGCAGTGCCAGTGGACTAGCGGGGTTTTCGACAGATACGCAGTATTTT. Translated, it gives CSASGLAGFSTDTQYF.

The gene calls are TRBV6-1 and TRBJ1-1; unclear D gene. V lost 5 bases to trimming and J lost 0 bases, with 13 bases between them. The CDR3 has 15 amino acids. CDR1 and CDR2 from the germline V gene are MNHNS and SASEGT. The CDR3 is CASSRGRNMNTEAFF. CDR3 sequence (DNA): TGTGCCAGCAGTCGAGGGAGAAACATGAACACTGAAGCTTTCTTT.

The rearrangement links TRBV19 to TRBJ1-5; a weak D match, TRBD1 (6 bases). Germline CDR1 reads LNHDA; CDR2 reads SQIVND (reference sequence). The CDR3 is 19 residues long. V lost 5 bases and J lost 1, with 24 bases in between. CDR3 region: CASSPRHRDLTWSNQPQHF. The CDR3 region has the DNA TGTGCCAGTAGTCCCAGGCACAGGGACCTGACATGGAGCAATCAGCCCCAGCATTTT. Using reference TRBV19 and TRBJ1-5 for the parts outside the CDR3, the full variable domain is DGGITQSPKYLFRKEGQNVTLSCEQNLNHDAMYWYRQDPGQGLRLIYYSQIVNDFQKGDIAEGYSVSREKKESFPLTVTSAQKNPTAFYLCASSPRHRDLTWSNQPQHFGDGTRLSIL.

The CDR3 loop is CASSPWGKADTQYF. CDR3 bases: TGTGCCAGCAGCCCGTGGGGGAAAGCAGATACGCAGTATTTT. V gene TRBV12-3 or TRBV12-4 combines with J gene TRBJ2-3, with D tentatively TRBD1 or TRBD2 (5 bases each). The CDR3 is made up of 14 amino acids. The germline V and J ends were trimmed by 6 bases and 4 bases, with 14 bases remaining between them.

This clonotype has a handful of counts. CDR3 sequence: CASSSLITTQQYF. The CDR3 DNA is TGTGCCAGCAGCTCCCTCATCACAACGCAACAGTACTTC. The chain recombines TRBV7-8 with TRBJ2-7; no clear D gene. CDR3 length: 13 amino acids. Between the trimmed V and J ends, which lost 4 bases and 10 bases, there was a span of 17 bases. Looked up from germline, CDR1 is SGHVS and CDR2 is FQNEAQ.

The J gene is TRBJ2-7, the V gene TRBV7-2; a possible D gene is TRBD1 (6 bases). V gave up 0 bases and J gave up 1 base, with 13 bases separating them. CDR3 size: 16 residues. Germline V CDR1 and CDR2: SGHTA, FQGNSA. The CDR3 nucleotides read TGTGCCAGCAGCTTAGCCGGTACAGGGCCTTCCTACGAGCAGTACTTC. Encoded protein: CASSLAGTGPSYEQYF. Based on the CDR3 plus reference TRBV7-2 and TRBJ2-7, the full variable domain is GAGVSQSPSNKVTEKGKDVELRCDPISGHTALYWYRQSLGQGLEFLIYFQGNSAPDKSGLPSDRFSAERTGGSVSTLTIQRTQQEDSAVYLCASSLAGTGPSYEQYFGPGTRLTVT.

The chain combines TRBV11-2 with TRBJ1-4, with a tentative D call TRBD1 (5 bases). CDR1 is SGHAT and CDR2 is FQNNGV in the germline V gene. V was cut by 5 bases and J by 6 bases, with 16 bases left in between. The CDR3 loop spans 15 amino acids. The CDR3 DNA is TGTGCCAGCAGCCCCAGGAGGGGATTGCATGAAAAACTGTTTTTT. Its protein product is CASSPRRGLHEKLFF. Combining the CDR3 with reference TRBV11-2 and TRBJ1-4 gives the whole variable domain EAGVAQSPRYKIIEKRQSVAFWCNPISGHATLYWYQQILGQGPKLLIQFQNNGVVDDSQLPKDRFSAERLKGVDSTLKIQPAKLEDSAVYLCASSPRRGLHEKLFFGSGTQLSVL.

Only a few counts were recorded for this clonotype. This sequence joins TRBV6-6 and TRBJ2-5; D is undetermined. This CDR3 is 14 amino acids long. Germline-derived CDR1 and CDR2 are MNHNY and SVGAGI (reference sequence). V lost 6 bases and J lost 5, with 16 bases in between. The CDR3 sequence: CASSGYGPGETQYF. The CDR3 region has the DNA TGTGCCAGCAGCGGTTACGGGCCCGGGGAGACCCAGTACTTC.

This clonotype occurred a few times. The chain joins TRBV28 to TRBJ2-7; D unresolved. There are 12 residues in the CDR3. Per the germline V gene, CDR1 is MDHEN and CDR2 is SYDVKM. Trimming shortened V by 6 bases and J by 2 bases, and 8 bases separated the two germline ends. The CDR3 region has the DNA TGTGCCAGCAGCTTAGTTACCTACGAGCAGTACTTC. It translates to CASSLVTYEQYF.

This clonotype was observed a handful of times. The rearrangement joins TRBV20-1 to TRBJ1-1, with a tentative D call TRBD1 (6 bases). The CDR3 loop spans 12 amino acids. From germline, CDR1 is DFQATT and CDR2 SNEGSKA (reference sequence). CDR3 in DNA: TGCAGCGGGCTCAGGGGTTTCACTGAAGCTTTCTTT. As protein: CSGLRGFTEAFF.

In this sample, this clonotype turned up a few times. Here the CDR3 DNA reads TGTGCCAGCAGCCCGGGACTGCTGGCAGATACGCAGTATTTT. It yields the protein CASSPGLLADTQYF. The V call is TRBV7-2, the J call TRBJ2-3, with a tentative D call TRBD2 (6 bases). CDR3 length: 14 amino acids. The germline gives CDR1 SGHTA, CDR2 FQGNSA. V was clipped by 5 bases and J by 4 bases, with 13 bases between them.

This clonotype was detected many times. The chain joins TRBV7-2 to TRBJ1-3; possible D gene TRBD1, 5 bases. This CDR3 comprises 18 residues. The V end was cut by 2 bases, the J end by 1 base, with 18 bases between. The germline V gene has CDR1 SGHTA and CDR2 FQGNSA. The CDR3 DNA sequence: TGTGCCAGCAGCTTACGGGGCAGCCCGTTAAAATCTGGAAACACCATATATTTT. Translation: CASSLRGSPLKSGNTIYF.

V is TRBV11-2 and J is TRBJ1-1; unclear D gene. CDR3 length: 13 amino acids. Germline loops: CDR1 SGHAT, CDR2 FQNNGV. V was pared by 6 bases and J by 9 bases, with 17 bases between. The chain's CDR3 is CASSLVEWSQAFF. The CDR3, as DNA: TGTGCCAGCAGTTTGGTAGAGTGGTCTCAAGCTTTCTTT.

V usage is TRBV18 and J usage is TRBJ1-1, with D uncertain. CDR1 and CDR2 from the germline V gene are KGHSH and LQKENI. The CDR3 totals 12 residues. The V gene lost 6 bases and the J gene lost 7 bases, with 12 bases spanning the gap. The CDR3 DNA is TGTGCCAGCTCTCTTGGTGCAGATGAAGCTTTCTTT. As protein: CASSLGADEAFF.

The sample holds a few counts of this clonotype. The chain carries TRBV19 and TRBJ2-1; weak D call: TRBD2 (6 bases). Trimming removed 3 bases at V and 5 bases at J, with 17 bases between. This CDR3 is built from 16 residues. Germline assignment: CDR1 LNHDA and CDR2 SQIVND (reference sequence). This chain's CDR3 is CASSILATTVHNEQFF. CDR3 nucleotide sequence: TGTGCCAGTAGTATTCTAGCGACGACCGTCCACAATGAGCAGTTCTTC.

This clonotype was seen a handful of times. This chain uses TRBV12-3 or TRBV12-4 with TRBJ2-3; maybe TRBD2 (6 bases). Between the trimmed V and J ends, which lost 4 bases and 5 bases, there was a span of 13 bases. The CDR3 has 14 residues. The CDR3 DNA sequence: TGTGCCAGCAGTTGGCGGGGCCCCCGAGATACGCAGTATTTT. It translates to CASSWRGPRDTQYF.

Concerning this clonotype itself: The junction and the germline gene differ at one end; a read error may be behind it. This chain uses TRBV7-2 with TRBJ2-7, with a weak D call TRBD2 (5 bases). CDR1 SGHTA and CDR2 FQGNSA come from the germline V gene. The CDR3 totals 16 residues. This chain's CDR3 is CASSLVSGGPSYERYF. CDR3 DNA sequence: TGTGCCAGCAGCTTAGTCTCGGGCGGGCCCTCCTACGAGCGGTACTTC.